The clone carrying this T cell receptor (beta chain) was recorded many times. This entry is derived from a study of spatial heterogeneity in lung cancer. Turning to the study itself: Donors were around 70 untreated early-stage non-small cell lung cancer patients. Follow-up PBMC samples were sequenced when available, at a median of approximately two years after resection.

TCRdb processed the 5' RACE reads anew with MiXCR; each CDR3 protein has one entry. Among tens of thousands of distinct CDR3 sequences, 8.5% to 12% were seen once, and the ten largest hold less than 35%. This sample's time point: blood at routine non-recurrence follow-up after resection. This sample comprised PBMCs, obtained at follow-up. The receptor's source is a female donor with early-stage non-small cell lung cancer.

The CDR3 loop reads CSVEGQHQETQYF. The CDR3, as DNA: TGCAGCGTTGAAGGACAGCACCAAGAGACCCAGTACTTC. The chain carries TRBV29-1 and TRBJ2-5, with a possible D match to TRBD1 (5 bases). The CDR3 has 13 amino acids. Germline CDR1 and CDR2: SQVTM and ANQGSEA. V lost 1 base and J 0 bases, leaving 6 bases between the germline ends.